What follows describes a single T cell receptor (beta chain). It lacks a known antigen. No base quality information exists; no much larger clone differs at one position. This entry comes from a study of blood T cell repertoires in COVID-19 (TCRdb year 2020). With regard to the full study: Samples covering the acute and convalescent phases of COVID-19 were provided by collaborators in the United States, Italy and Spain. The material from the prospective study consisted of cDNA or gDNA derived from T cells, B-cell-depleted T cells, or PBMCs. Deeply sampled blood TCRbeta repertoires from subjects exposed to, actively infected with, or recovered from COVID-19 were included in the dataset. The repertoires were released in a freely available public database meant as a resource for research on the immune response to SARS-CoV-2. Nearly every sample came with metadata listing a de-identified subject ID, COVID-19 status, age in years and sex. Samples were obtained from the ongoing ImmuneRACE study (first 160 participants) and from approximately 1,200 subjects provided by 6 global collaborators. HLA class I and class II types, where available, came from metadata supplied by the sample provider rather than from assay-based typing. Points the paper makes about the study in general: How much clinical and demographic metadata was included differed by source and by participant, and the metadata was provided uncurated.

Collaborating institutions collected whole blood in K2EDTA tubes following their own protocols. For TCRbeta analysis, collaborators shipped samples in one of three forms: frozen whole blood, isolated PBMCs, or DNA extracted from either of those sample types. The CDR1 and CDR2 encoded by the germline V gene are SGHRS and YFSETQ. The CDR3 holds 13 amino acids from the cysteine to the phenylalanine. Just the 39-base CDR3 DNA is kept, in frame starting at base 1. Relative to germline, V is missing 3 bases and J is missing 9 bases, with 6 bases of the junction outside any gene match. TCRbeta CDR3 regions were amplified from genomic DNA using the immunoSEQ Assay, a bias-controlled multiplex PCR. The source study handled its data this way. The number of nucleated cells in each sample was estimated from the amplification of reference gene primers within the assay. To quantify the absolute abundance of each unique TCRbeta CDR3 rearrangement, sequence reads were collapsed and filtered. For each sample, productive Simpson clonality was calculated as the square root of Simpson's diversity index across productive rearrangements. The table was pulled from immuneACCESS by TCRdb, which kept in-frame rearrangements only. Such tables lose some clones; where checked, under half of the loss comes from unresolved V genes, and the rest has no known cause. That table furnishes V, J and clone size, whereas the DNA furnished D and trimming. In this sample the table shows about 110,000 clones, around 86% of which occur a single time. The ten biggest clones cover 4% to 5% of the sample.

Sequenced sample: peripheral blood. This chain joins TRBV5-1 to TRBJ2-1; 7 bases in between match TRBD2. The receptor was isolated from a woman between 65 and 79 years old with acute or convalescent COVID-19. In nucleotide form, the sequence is TGCGCCAGCAGCTGGACTAGTCTGGGTGAGCAGTTCTTC. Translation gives CASSWTSLGEQFF.